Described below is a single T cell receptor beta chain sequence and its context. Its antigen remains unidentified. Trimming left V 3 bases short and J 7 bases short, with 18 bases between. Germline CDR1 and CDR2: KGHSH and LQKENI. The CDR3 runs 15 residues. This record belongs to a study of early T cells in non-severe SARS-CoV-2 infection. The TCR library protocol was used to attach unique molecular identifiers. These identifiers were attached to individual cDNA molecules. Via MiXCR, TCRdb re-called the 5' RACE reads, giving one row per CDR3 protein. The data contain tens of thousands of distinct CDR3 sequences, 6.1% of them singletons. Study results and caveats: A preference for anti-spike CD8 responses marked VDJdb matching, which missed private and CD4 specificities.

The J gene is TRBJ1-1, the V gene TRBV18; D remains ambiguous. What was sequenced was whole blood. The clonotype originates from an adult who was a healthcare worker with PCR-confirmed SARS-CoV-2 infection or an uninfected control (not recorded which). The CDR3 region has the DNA TGTGCCAGCTCACCCCGGGCGAAAGGAAAACTTGAAGCTTTCTTT. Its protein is CASSPRAKGKLEAFF.